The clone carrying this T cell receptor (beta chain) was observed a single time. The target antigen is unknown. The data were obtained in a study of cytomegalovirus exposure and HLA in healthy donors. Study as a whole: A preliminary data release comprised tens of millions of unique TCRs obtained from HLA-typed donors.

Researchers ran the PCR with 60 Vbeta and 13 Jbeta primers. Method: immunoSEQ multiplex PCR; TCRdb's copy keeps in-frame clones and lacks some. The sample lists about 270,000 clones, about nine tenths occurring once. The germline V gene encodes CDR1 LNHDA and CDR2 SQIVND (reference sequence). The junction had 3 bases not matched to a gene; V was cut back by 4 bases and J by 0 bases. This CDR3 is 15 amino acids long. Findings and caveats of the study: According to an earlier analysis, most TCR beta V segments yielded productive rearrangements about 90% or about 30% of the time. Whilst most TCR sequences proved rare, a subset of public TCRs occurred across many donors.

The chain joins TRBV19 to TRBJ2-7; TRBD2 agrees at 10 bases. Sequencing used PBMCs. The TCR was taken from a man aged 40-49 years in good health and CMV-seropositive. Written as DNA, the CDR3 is TGTGCCAGTAGTAATCTAGCGGGAGACTCCTACGAGCAGTACTTC. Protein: CASSNLAGDSYEQYF. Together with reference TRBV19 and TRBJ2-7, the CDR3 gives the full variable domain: DGGITQSPKYLFRKEGQNVTLSCEQNLNHDAMYWYRQDPGQGLRLIYYSQIVNDFQKGDIAEGYSVSREKKESFPLTVTSAQKNPTAFYLCASSNLAGDSYEQYFGPGTRLTVT.